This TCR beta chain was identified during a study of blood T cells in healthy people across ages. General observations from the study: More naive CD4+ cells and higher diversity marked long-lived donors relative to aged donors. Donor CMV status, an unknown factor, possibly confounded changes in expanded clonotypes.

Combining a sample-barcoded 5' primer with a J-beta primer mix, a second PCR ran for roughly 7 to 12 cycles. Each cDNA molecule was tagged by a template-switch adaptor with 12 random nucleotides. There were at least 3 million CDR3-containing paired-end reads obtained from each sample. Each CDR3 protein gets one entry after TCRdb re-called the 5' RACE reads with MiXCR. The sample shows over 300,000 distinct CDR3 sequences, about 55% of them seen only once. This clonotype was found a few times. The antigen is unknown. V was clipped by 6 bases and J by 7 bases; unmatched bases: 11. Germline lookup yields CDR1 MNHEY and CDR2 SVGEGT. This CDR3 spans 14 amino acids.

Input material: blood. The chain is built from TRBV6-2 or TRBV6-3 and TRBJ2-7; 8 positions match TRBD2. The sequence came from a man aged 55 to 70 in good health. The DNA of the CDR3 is TGTGCCAGCAGGTATAGCGGGACCTCAGGGGAGCAGTACTTC. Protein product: CASRYSGTSGEQYF.